This T cell receptor (beta chain) appears in the sequencing data of a study of shared clonotypes between healthy human individuals. This CDR3 has 17 amino acids. CDR1 MGHDK and CDR2 SYGVNS come from the germline V gene. J lost 4 bases, V lost 4 bases, and 14 bases had no gene match. As defined, naive CD8 cells were CD45RO-negative and positively selected for CCR7, with terminally differentiated effector memory CD45RA+ cells excluded. Researchers divided each subset's genomic DNA evenly across several immunoSEQ plates. Clones were read by immunoSEQ multiplex PCR, and TCRdb kept only the in-frame ones, dropping some. The sample yields 1.5 million to 2.5 million clones, approximately 94% seen once.

The sequencing sample was made of naive CD8+ T cells sorted from blood. J is TRBJ2-3 and V is TRBV25-1, with 7 bases lining up with TRBD1. The receptor's source is a man aged 18 to 30 in good health. The CDR3 DNA follows: TGTGCCAGCAGTGGGCCGTCAGGGGGTCCCCCTCCAGATACGCAGTATTTT. Protein: CASSGPSGGPPPDTQYF.